These 6 T cell receptor beta chains were all obtained from the same sample, sequenced in a study of T cells in Graves' hyperthyroidism and ophthalmopathy. The investigators amplified TCR beta CDR3 regions from RNA transcripts. The HTBI set primed first-round TCR CDR3 RT-PCR. MiXCR, applied by TCRdb to the multiplex PCR reads, yields one record per CDR3 protein. The table records around 500,000 distinct CDR3 sequences, around 15% of them present only once. Sequenced sample: blood. All receptors derive from a woman in her thirties or forties with Graves' hyperthyroidism.

This clonotype was detected only a few times. V usage is TRBV4-2 and J usage is TRBJ2-1, with TRBD2 identical over 7 bases. Germline assignment: CDR1 LGHNA and CDR2 YNFKEQ. The CDR3 consists of 19 residues. Unmatched junction bases numbered 14, after V lost 0 bases and J lost 3 bases. CDR3 DNA sequence: TGTGCCAGCAGCCAAGAACCCTTCGGGGCGGGAGATCTCTACAATGAGCAGTTCTTC. Amino acid sequence: CASSQEPFGAGDLYNEQFF.

This clonotype was picked up many times. V usage is TRBV28 and J usage is TRBJ2-1; 7 bases fit TRBD1. CDR1 and CDR2 (germline): MDHEN, SYDVKM. With V trimmed by 5 bases and J by 5 bases, 12 bases remained unmatched. This CDR3 region has 16 residues. CDR3 in DNA: TGTGCCAGCAGTCCGACGGGAAGGGGGCTCAACAATGAGCAGTTCTTC. Its translation is CASSPTGRGLNNEQFF.

V usage is TRBV6-4 and J usage is TRBJ2-7; TRBD1 agrees at 7 bases. V was pared by 10 bases and J by 4 bases, with 10 bases of the junction left unmatched. This CDR3 spans 13 amino acids. The germline gives CDR1 MRHNA, CDR2 SNTAGT. The CDR3 DNA sequence: TGTGCCACACGGGCAGGGGGAAGATACGAGCAGTACTTC. This translates into CATRAGGRYEQYF.

About this clonotype itself: This may stem from a read error, because a much larger clone lies one nucleotide away. J is TRBJ1-4 and V is TRBV3-1, with a possible D match to TRBD1 (5 bases). The CDR3 totals 13 residues. Germline-derived CDR1 and CDR2 are LGHDT and YNNKEL (reference sequence). The CDR3 DNA follows: TGTACCAGCGGGGGGGGGAACAATGAAAAACTGTTTTTT. This codes for CTSGGGNNEKLFF.

Many counts were recorded for this clonotype. This chain uses TRBV7-9 with TRBJ1-2; D remains ambiguous. Looked up from germline, CDR1 is SEHNR and CDR2 is FQNEAQ (reference sequence). The CDR3 covers 14 residues. Deletions cut 8 bases from V and 6 bases from J, with 19 bases between. The CDR3 reads CASVVVEAKDGYTF. CDR3 bases: TGTGCCAGCGTAGTTGTGGAGGCGAAGGATGGCTACACCTTC.

A note on this clonotype: This may come from a read error, since a much larger clone is one base off. This chain links TRBV27 with TRBJ2-3, with no clear D. V shed 6 bases and J shed 2 bases, with 6 bases lying between them. From germline, CDR1 is MNHEY and CDR2 SMNVEV (reference sequence). The CDR3 consists of 12 residues. The CDR3 DNA is TGTGCCAGCAGAACAGTCACAGATACGCAGTATTTT. Amino acids: CASRTVTDTQYF.